Listed here are 25 T cell receptor beta chains from one sample, sequenced in a study of human T cells and chemical hapten exposure. Time point denoted: pre-sensitization, week 0. The treatment was: therapeutic diphenylcyclopropenone sensitization with weekly scalp DPC. One entry per CDR3 protein, called by TCRdb with MiXCR from the RACE reads. The sample lists under 300,000 distinct CDR3 sequences, over 7.5% occurring once. Source: whole blood, taken in connection with sensitization to the hapten diphenylcyclopropenone (DPC). The receptors here all came from a man between 18 and 29 years old with alopecia areata. Some clones in this sample may be carry-over from other donors' samples.

This clonotype was observed a few times. This sequence joins TRBV7-2 and TRBJ2-5; possible D gene TRBD1, 6 bases. This CDR3 contains 14 residues. Per germline, CDR1 SGHTA and CDR2 FQGNSA. Trimming shortened V by 5 bases and J by 2 bases, and 12 bases separated the two germline ends. CDR3 sequence reads: CASSLDRIQETQYF. The CDR3 region has the DNA TGTGCCAGCAGCCTCGACAGGATTCAAGAGACCCAGTACTTC.

The chain employs TRBV28 and TRBJ2-1, with D tentatively TRBD1 (6 bases). The CDR3 consists of 16 residues. V shed 5 bases and J shed 6 bases, with 20 bases lying between them. CDR1 and CDR2 from the germline V gene are MDHEN and SYDVKM. As DNA, the CDR3 is TGTGCCAGCAGTCGTTTCAGGGGTAGTTCGGGCAATGAGCAGTTCTTC. Its translation: CASSRFRGSSGNEQFF.

This clonotype appeared many times. The V and J genes are TRBV2 and TRBJ1-1; tentative D call: TRBD1 (6 bases). The CDR3 has 15 amino acids. Germline CDR1 reads SNHLY; CDR2 reads FYNNEI. V gave up 0 bases and J gave up 5 bases, with 13 bases separating them. The CDR3 bases are TGTGCCAGCAGTGAAGCTCCTAACAGGGTTACTGAAGCTTTCTTT. It codes for CASSEAPNRVTEAFF.

This clonotype was observed many times. The chain carries TRBV7-2 and TRBJ2-5; 8 bases fit TRBD2. V shed 5 bases, J shed 3 bases, and the junction held 14 bases outside the gene matches. The CDR3 runs to 17 residues. Germline V gives CDR1 SGHTA, CDR2 FQGNSA. This chain's CDR3 is CASSRRPRGGLEETQYF. The CDR3 coding sequence is TGTGCCAGCAGCAGGCGCCCCCGGGGGGGACTAGAAGAGACCCAGTACTTC.

The rearrangement uses TRBV7-2 and TRBJ2-1; 7 bases line up with TRBD1. CDR1 SGHTA and CDR2 FQGNSA come from the germline V gene. V lost 2 bases to trimming and J lost 2 bases; unmatched junction nucleotides: 6. This CDR3 has 16 residues. The CDR3 DNA sequence: TGTGCCAGCAGCTTAAGAGGGACAGTAACCTACAATGAGCAGTTCTTC. It codes for CASSLRGTVTYNEQFF.

This clonotype was seen at least ten times. The rearrangement joins TRBV10-2 to TRBJ1-1; 7 nucleotides match TRBD1. Germline CDR1 WSHSY, CDR2 SAAADI. The CDR3 totals 16 residues. The junction had 11 bases not matched to a gene; V was cut back by 4 bases and J by 3 bases. CDR3 bases: TGCGCCAGCAGTGGGACCCGGGACAGTAGGGACACTGAAGCTTTCTTT. It specifies CASSGTRDSRDTEAFF.

This clonotype was observed at least ten times. This rearrangement joins TRBV20-1 to TRBJ1-1; 7 bases agree with TRBD1. Germline V lookup: CDR1 DFQATT, CDR2 SNEGSKA (reference sequence). The V and J ends lost 4 bases and 4 bases, in that order; junction bases with no gene match: 6. This CDR3 contains 13 residues. The CDR3 DNA follows: TGCAGTGCTACCGACAGGGTGTCCACTGAAGCTTTCTTT. Translated: CSATDRVSTEAFF.

The table lists this clonotype with a few counts. The rearrangement uses TRBV5-6 and TRBJ1-4; D gene unclear. V was trimmed by 1 base and J by 8 bases, leaving 12 bases between them. CDR1 and CDR2 (germline): SGHDT, YYEEEE. This CDR3 has 14 amino acids. The DNA for the CDR3 is TGTGCCAGCAGCTTGTCGCGGCAGAACGAAAAACTGTTTTTT. Encoded protein: CASSLSRQNEKLFF. Drawing the rest from reference TRBV5-6 and TRBJ1-4, the complete variable domain is DAGVTQSPTHLIKTRGQQVTLRCSPKSGHDTVSWYQQALGQGPQFIFQYYEEEERQRGNFPDRFSGHQFPNYSSELNVNALLLGDSALYLCASSLSRQNEKLFFGSGTQLSVL.

This clonotype was detected many times. The chain uses TRBV6-5 and TRBJ2-3, with TRBD1 matching over 10 bases. Germline assignment: CDR1 MNHEY and CDR2 SVGAGI. The CDR3 has 15 amino acids. J lost 4 bases, V lost 4 bases, and 5 bases had no gene match. CDR3 DNA sequence: TGTGCCAGCAGTTCCCAGACAGGGGGCGCAGATACGCAGTATTTT. Residues: CASSSQTGGADTQYF.

A few counts support this clonotype. J is TRBJ1-1 and V is TRBV29-1; 7 bases match TRBD1. With V trimmed by 4 bases and J by 0 bases, 2 bases remained unmatched. Germline CDR1 and CDR2: SQVTM and ANQGSEA. This CDR3 spans 13 amino acids. The CDR3 DNA reads as TGCAGCGTTGGGGACAGCCTGAACACTGAAGCTTTCTTT. Translated: CSVGDSLNTEAFF.

In its sample, this clonotype was seen many times. The chain couples TRBV10-2 to TRBJ2-5; 12 nucleotides align to TRBD2. Looked up from germline, CDR1 is WSHSY and CDR2 is SAAADI. V trimming: 7 bases; J trimming: 5 bases; junction bases outside the gene matches: 5. There are 14 residues in the CDR3. The CDR3 DNA follows: TGCGCCAGCATGCTAGCGGGGGGGCTGGAGACCCAGTACTTC. Encoded protein: CASMLAGGLETQYF.

The genes are TRBV12-3 or TRBV12-4 and TRBJ1-6; 10 bases match TRBD1. Trimming took 5 bases from V and 5 from J; bases not matched to a gene: 3. The CDR3 is 15 amino acids. CDR3 coding DNA: TGTGCCAGCAGTGCGGGGACAGGGGATAATTCACCCCTCCACTTT. Amino acid sequence: CASSAGTGDNSPLHF.

V and J are TRBV7-8 and TRBJ2-6; D not certain. V lost 1 base and J lost 0, with 13 bases in between. The germline CDR1 and CDR2 sequences are SGHVS and FQNEAQ. The CDR3 extends over 18 amino acids. DNA of the CDR3: TGTGCCAGCAGCTTAGGGGTCAGGCAACGCTCTGGGGCCAACGTCCTGACTTTC. It translates to CASSLGVRQRSGANVLTF.

This clonotype was counted many times. The rearrangement joins TRBV5-1 to TRBJ1-1, with D uncertain. The CDR3 is 13 residues long. The V end was cut by 0 bases, the J end by 2 bases, with 5 bases between. The germline V gene encodes CDR1 SGHRS and CDR2 YFSETQ. CDR3 coding DNA: TGCGCCAGCAGCTTGGACTCTAACACTGAAGCTTTCTTT. Translating it yields CASSLDSNTEAFF.

This clonotype occurred many times. The J gene is TRBJ1-4, the V gene TRBV2; D call uncertain. Deletions cut 6 bases from V and 0 bases from J, with 8 bases between. This CDR3 is 14 amino acids long. Germline V gene lookup returns CDR1 SNHLY and CDR2 FYNNEI. CDR3 in amino acids: CASRTVTTNEKLFF. DNA of the CDR3: TGTGCCAGCAGAACAGTTACAACTAATGAAAAACTGTTTTTT.

This clonotype has only a few counts. V and J are TRBV10-3 and TRBJ2-3; perhaps TRBD2 as D (6 bases). V lost 2 bases to trimming and J lost 2 bases, with 11 bases between them. The CDR3 runs 15 residues. Germline V lookup: CDR1 ENHRY, CDR2 SYGVKD. The CDR3 DNA reads TGTGCCATCAGTGAGGCGACTAGATCCACAGATACGCAGTATTTT. This encodes CAISEATRSTDTQYF.

This clonotype came up a few times. The chain recombines TRBV7-2 with TRBJ2-1; either TRBD1 or TRBD2 may supply D (5 bases each). CDR1 is SGHTA and CDR2 is FQGNSA in the germline V gene. This CDR3 region has 17 residues. V lost 3 bases and J 0 bases, leaving 15 bases between the germline ends. The CDR3 region has the DNA TGTGCCAGCAGCTTGGGACCCTTAGGGAGCTCCTACAATGAGCAGTTCTTC. It specifies CASSLGPLGSSYNEQFF.

This chain connects TRBV5-1 to TRBJ1-2; no reliable D call. Germline V gives CDR1 SGHRS, CDR2 YFSETQ. This CDR3 spans 13 amino acids. The ends were cut back, 4 bases at V and 4 bases at J, with 11 bases in the middle. The DNA for the CDR3 is TGCGCCAGCAGCGTGGACGGACCCTATGGCTACACCTTC. Translation: CASSVDGPYGYTF.

The CDR3 is CSAGTGYSGNTIYF. CDR3 in DNA: TGCAGTGCCGGGACAGGGTACTCTGGAAACACCATATATTTT. The gene calls are TRBV20-1 and TRBJ1-3; 9 nucleotides match TRBD1. Germline CDR1 reads DFQATT; CDR2 reads SNEGSKA (reference sequence). CDR3 length equals 14 residues. The trim removed 6 bases at V and 0 bases at J, leaving 3 bases unmatched.

The chain has TRBV6-5 and TRBJ2-7, with TRBD1 identical over 8 bases. Germline loops: CDR1 MNHEY, CDR2 SVGAGI. The V segment lost 5 bases and the J segment 10 bases; nucleotides outside the gene matches: 7. CDR3 length: 12 amino acids. CDR3 residues: CASSQGAGRQYV. The CDR3 DNA is TGTGCCAGCAGTCAGGGGGCAGGGAGACAGTACGTC.

The chain combines TRBV12-3 or TRBV12-4 with TRBJ1-5; 11 positions match TRBD1. V trimming: 5 bases; J trimming: 7 bases; junction bases outside the gene matches: 7. The CDR3 length is 15 residues. CDR3: CASSPDRGLGQPQHF. For the CDR3, the DNA is TGTGCCAGCAGTCCGGACAGGGGGCTCGGGCAGCCCCAGCATTTT.

The rearrangement uses TRBV6-6 and TRBJ2-6; 7 positions match TRBD1. Looked up from germline, CDR1 is MNHNY and CDR2 is SVGAGI (reference sequence). Germline trimming cut 2 bases from V and 0 bases from J; bases unmatched to any gene: 7. This CDR3 is 18 amino acids long. Here the CDR3 reads CASSYIGTAGSGANVLTF. The CDR3 bases are TGTGCCAGCAGTTACATTGGGACAGCCGGCTCTGGGGCCAACGTCCTGACTTTC.

This clonotype was detected a few times. The chain recombines TRBV7-9 with TRBJ1-1; perhaps TRBD1 as D (5 bases). Germline V gene sequence: CDR1 SEHNR, CDR2 FQNEAQ (reference sequence). Trimming removed 8 bases from V and 1 base from J, with 8 bases in between. This CDR3 region has 12 residues. CDR3 in DNA: TGTGCCAGCCGCAGGGAGAACACTGAAGCTTTCTTT. This gives the protein CASRRENTEAFF. Drawing the rest from reference TRBV7-9 and TRBJ1-1, the complete variable domain is DTGVSQNPRHKITKRGQNVTFRCDPISEHNRLYWYRQTLGQGPEFLTYFQNEAQLEKSRLLSDRFSAERPKGSFSTLEIQRTEQGDSAMYLCASRRENTEAFFGQGTRLTVV.

This clonotype was counted only a few times. The V gene is TRBV12-3 or TRBV12-4, the J gene TRBJ2-7, with D uncertain. V gave up 5 bases and J gave up 3 bases, with 11 bases separating them. This CDR3 comprises 13 residues. The chain's CDR3 is CASSKGFVYEQYV. The CDR3, as DNA: TGTGCCAGCAGTAAAGGGTTTGTCTACGAGCAGTACGTC.

This clonotype was observed at least ten times. In DNA form, the CDR3 reads TGCGCCAGCAGCTTGGCCTTTGCAGCTGGGGCCAACGTCCTGACTTTC. Translating it yields CASSLAFAAGANVLTF. The J gene is TRBJ2-6, the V gene TRBV5-1; D unclear. V was shortened by 0 bases and J by 2 bases, with 9 bases between the two germline ends. The CDR3 contains 16 residues. From germline, CDR1 is SGHRS and CDR2 YFSETQ.